A single sample gave rise to the 17 T cell receptor beta chains below, sequenced in a study of cytomegalovirus exposure and HLA in healthy donors. Libraries were prepared by immunoSEQ multiplex PCR; TCRdb keeps only in-frame clonotypes and omits some of them. Of about 220,000 clones in the sample, around four fifths were seen once. The sequenced material came from PBMCs. The receptors derive from a woman aged 30 to 39 in good health and CMV-seropositive.

J is TRBJ1-1 and V is TRBV6-5; 7 positions match TRBD1. The CDR3 length is 15 residues. Looked up from germline, CDR1 is MNHEY and CDR2 is SVGAGI. J was trimmed by 0 bases and V by 6 bases; bases with no gene match: 7. CDR3 protein: CASSRPGTVNTEAFF. For the CDR3, the DNA is TGTGCCAGCAGCCGGCCCGGGACAGTGAACACTGAAGCTTTCTTT.

As DNA, the CDR3 is TGTGCCAGCAGCGTAAGACAAGCCGGGGAGCTGTTTTTT. Protein sequence: CASSVRQAGELFF. The chain recombines TRBV9 with TRBJ2-2, with no clear D. Germline values: CDR1 SGDLS, CDR2 YYNGEE. V lost 1 base and J lost 6, with 7 bases in between. The CDR3 has 13 residues.

The gene calls are TRBV6-5 and TRBJ2-7; perhaps TRBD1 as D (6 bases). Per germline, CDR1 MNHEY and CDR2 SVGAGI. There are 13 residues in the CDR3. V lost 6 bases and J 1 base, leaving 10 bases between the germline ends. This CDR3 is CASSERGSYEQYF. The CDR3 DNA reads TGTGCCAGCAGCGAAAGGGGGTCCTACGAGCAGTACTTC.

The genes are TRBV10-3 and TRBJ1-2; tentatively, D is TRBD1 (5 bases). With 10 bases removed from V and 2 bases from J, the gap between germline ends came to 14 bases. CDR3 size: 13 residues. Germline assignment: CDR1 ENHRY and CDR2 SYGVKD. CDR3 nucleotide sequence: TGTGCCAGCCAGGCCAGGGAAAACTATGGCTACACCTTC. Translating it yields CASQARENYGYTF.

V usage is TRBV6-5 and J usage is TRBJ1-3; TRBD1 matches at 8 bases. The ends lost 4 bases at V and 4 bases at J; junction bases unmatched: 6. Germline V gives CDR1 MNHEY, CDR2 SVGAGI. The CDR3 covers 15 residues. The CDR3 DNA reads as TGTGCCAGCAGTTGGGACCGGACAGGGGGAAACACCATATATTTT. Its protein is CASSWDRTGGNTIYF.

The chain uses TRBV30 and TRBJ2-1, with D possibly being TRBD1 or TRBD2 (5 bases each). The germline CDR1 and CDR2 sequences are GTSNPN and SVGIG (reference sequence). The CDR3 spans 15 residues. Trimming cost V 1 base and J 5 bases, with 15 bases left between them. The CDR3 here is CAWSGPERGDNEQFF. CDR3 nucleotide sequence: TGTGCCTGGAGTGGCCCCGAGAGAGGGGACAATGAGCAGTTCTTC.

The chain has TRBV2 and TRBJ1-2; possibly TRBD1 for D (5 bases). The CDR3 totals 14 residues. Germline CDR1 is SNHLY and CDR2 is FYNNEI. Trimming pared 5 bases from V and 4 bases from J, leaving 14 bases between. The chain's CDR3 is CASSWGDFGYGYTF. Here the CDR3 DNA reads TGTGCCAGCAGTTGGGGGGATTTCGGCTATGGCTACACCTTC.

This clone occurred a few times. The chain combines TRBV5-1 with TRBJ2-2; 9 nucleotides agree with TRBD1. Trimming took 4 bases from V and 5 from J; bases not matched to a gene: 12. Germline V gene data show CDR1 as SGHRS and CDR2 as YFSETQ. The CDR3 has 17 amino acids. The CDR3: CASSPTGTGRVTGELFF. CDR3 nucleotide sequence: TGCGCCAGCAGCCCGACCGGGACAGGGAGGGTTACCGGGGAGCTGTTTTTT.

The rearrangement joins TRBV11-2 to TRBJ2-7; 8 nucleotides match TRBD1. Per germline, CDR1 SGHAT and CDR2 FQNNGV. This CDR3 contains 14 residues. V gave up 3 bases and J gave up 3 bases; unmatched junction bases: 4. In DNA form, the CDR3 reads TGTGCCAGCAGCTTTACAGGGGGTGGCTACGAGCAGTACTTC. Amino acid sequence: CASSFTGGGYEQYF.

The chain recombines TRBV7-8 with TRBJ1-2; weak D call: TRBD1 (6 bases). The CDR3 length is 15 residues. The germline V gene has CDR1 SGHVS and CDR2 FQNEAQ. V was clipped by 1 base and J by 8 bases, with 17 bases between them. The CDR3 DNA is TGTGCCAGCAGCTTAGGCGGGGGGCAGTTTTGGGGCTACACCTTC. Protein sequence: CASSLGGGQFWGYTF.

V is TRBV11-1 and J is TRBJ2-6, with unresolved D. Looked up from germline, CDR1 is SGHAT and CDR2 is FQDESV (reference sequence). This CDR3 comprises 16 residues. Trimming took 1 base from V and 1 from J, leaving 8 bases between them. The CDR3 protein is CASSLGVGSGANVLTF. For the CDR3, the DNA is TGTGCCAGCAGCTTAGGGGTTGGGTCTGGGGCCAACGTCCTGACTTTC.

The V and J genes are TRBV9 and TRBJ2-7; 9 bases line up with TRBD1. The CDR3 consists of 15 residues. The germline V gene encodes CDR1 SGDLS and CDR2 YYNGEE. J was trimmed by 0 bases and V by 4 bases; bases with no gene match: 5. This CDR3 reads CASSPQGAASYEQYF. In nucleotides, the CDR3 is TGTGCCAGCAGCCCACAGGGGGCCGCCTCCTACGAGCAGTACTTC.

The gene calls are TRBV15 and TRBJ1-5, with D tentatively TRBD1 (5 bases). CDR3 length equals 15 residues. Trimming shortened V by 3 bases and J by 2 bases, and 11 bases separated the two germline ends. The germline V gene has CDR1 LNHNV and CDR2 YYDKDF (reference sequence). The CDR3 sequence: CATSSTSTGNQPQHF. The CDR3 DNA reads TGTGCCACCAGCAGTACATCGACAGGCAATCAGCCCCAGCATTTT.

The rearrangement uses TRBV9 and TRBJ2-7, with D perhaps matching TRBD1 (6 bases). Germline V gene sequence: CDR1 SGDLS, CDR2 YYNGEE. The CDR3 spans 16 residues. V was clipped by 4 bases and J by 2 bases, with 19 bases between them. CDR3 amino acids: CASSPRPDSVPYEQYF. CDR3 DNA: TGTGCCAGCAGCCCCCGTCCGGACAGCGTACCCTACGAGCAGTACTTC.

This chain links TRBV12-5 with TRBJ1-4, with D perhaps matching TRBD1 (5 bases). The CDR3 is 17 residues long. Looked up from germline, CDR1 is LGHNT and CDR2 is FRNRAP. Trimming removed 5 bases from V and 0 bases from J, with 16 bases in between. DNA of the CDR3: TGTGCTAGTGGTCCCTCCGGCGGGGCCGCAACTAATGAAAAACTGTTTTTT. Protein sequence: CASGPSGGAATNEKLFF.

This chain connects TRBV18 to TRBJ2-3, with TRBD2 identical over 11 bases. Per germline, CDR1 KGHSH and CDR2 LQKENI. J was trimmed by 6 bases and V by 2 bases; bases with no gene match: 10. The CDR3 runs to 17 residues. The CDR3 nucleotides are TGTGCCAGCTCACCAAATAGACTAGCGGGGACAGGGGATACGCAGTATTTT. Residues: CASSPNRLAGTGDTQYF.

The chain has TRBV10-3 and TRBJ2-7; TRBD2 matches at 10 bases. The germline V gene has CDR1 ENHRY and CDR2 SYGVKD. CDR3 size: 15 residues. Trimming cost V 0 bases and J 3 bases; bases outside gene matches: 2. For the CDR3, the DNA is TGTGCCATCAGTGAGTCCGGGACTAGCGTCTACGAGCAGTACTTC. This encodes CAISESGTSVYEQYF.